This entry lists 10 T cell receptor beta chains sequenced from one sample in a study of beta chain features in type 1 diabetes (dated by TCRdb to 2016 to 2019). What the research found in general, with its limitations: A moderate but significant shortening of TCRB CDR3 length was observed in type 1 diabetes patients in all four CD4+ subsets.

Antigens for these TCRs are unknown. The protocol used for the library was the immunoSEQ multiplex PCR assay. All of the isolated RNA was reverse transcribed with the High Capacity cDNA Reverse Transcription Kit, so expressed TCRB transcripts were sequenced. TCRdb provides this immuneACCESS table in a form limited to in-frame rearrangements. Some clones are lacking; in checked studies, under half of them reflect an unresolved V gene, and why the rest are absent is not known. This sample gives approximately 44,000 clones in total; roughly 70% of them show up just once. The biggest ten clones account for around 2.1% of the sample. What was sequenced was Tregs from blood. According to the study, the label for this sample's cell subset or site signals: regulatory CD4+ T cells. The receptors were gathered from a woman younger than 35 with type 1 diabetes.

The CDR3 DNA reads TGTGCCAGCAGTTTCCGCAGGGGGCCTAACTATGGCTACACCTTC. Its translation: CASSFRRGPNYGYTF. The chain uses TRBV28 and TRBJ1-2, with 8 bases matching TRBD1. CDR1 and CDR2 from the germline V gene are MDHEN and SYDVKM. This CDR3 spans 15 amino acids. Trimming at V came to 3 bases and at J to 0 bases, leaving 3 bases not matched to a gene.

A single count supports this clone. The chain carries TRBV19 and TRBJ2-3, with TRBD1 as a possible D gene (5 bases). Deletions cut 4 bases from V and 9 bases from J, with 17 bases between. In germline, CDR1 is LNHDA, CDR2 SQIVND (reference sequence). The CDR3 length is 14 residues. This CDR3 is CASSSTGNSRTQYF. The CDR3 region has the DNA TGTGCCAGTAGTAGCACAGGAAATTCTCGGACGCAGTATTTT.

The V call is TRBV11-1, the J call TRBJ1-1, with D uncertain. The CDR3 is 12 amino acids. Trimming removed 1 base at V and 3 bases at J, with 3 bases between. Germline V gene sequence: CDR1 SGHAT, CDR2 FQDESV (reference sequence). The CDR3 coding sequence is TGTGCCAGCAGCTTAGGGCACACTGAAGCTTTCTTT. The encoded protein is CASSLGHTEAFF.

The chain links TRBV7-2 to TRBJ2-1; 12 positions match TRBD2. Unmatched junction bases numbered 5, after V lost 1 base and J lost 7 bases. The CDR3 length is 16 residues. Germline assignment: CDR1 SGHTA and CDR2 FQGNSA. CDR3 DNA sequence: TGTGCCAGCAGCTTAGTTTCTAGCGGGGGGGGGAATGAGCAGTTCTTC. This encodes CASSLVSSGGGNEQFF.

Notes on this clone: Other DNA sequences in this sample translate to the same CDR3. The chain couples TRBV4-3 to TRBJ1-4, with 9 bases lining up with TRBD1. V was clipped by 0 bases and J by 5 bases; unmatched bases: 10. CDR1 and CDR2 from the germline V gene are LGHNA and YSLEER. This CDR3 is 18 amino acids long. The CDR3 protein is CASSQDPPRGTGNEKLFF. As DNA, the CDR3 is TGCGCCAGCAGCCAAGACCCCCCCCGCGGGACAGGGAATGAAAAACTGTTTTTT.

This clone was observed a handful of times. The gene calls are TRBV4-3 and TRBJ2-3; 9 bases map to TRBD2. The germline gives CDR1 LGHNA, CDR2 YSLEER. V dropped 3 bases and J dropped 6; count of bases not matched to a gene: 10. The CDR3 is 16 amino acids. The CDR3 region is CASSQLGGGARDTQYF. CDR3 DNA sequence: TGCGCCAGCAGCCAGCTCGGCGGGGGGGCGCGGGATACGCAGTATTTT.

This sequence joins TRBV4-2 and TRBJ1-1; D uncertain. CDR1 is LGHNA, CDR2 YNFKEQ, per germline. V was shortened by 0 bases and J by 5 bases, with 7 bases between the two germline ends. The CDR3 has 13 residues. The CDR3 DNA is TGTGCCAGCAGCCAAGATTTCTATACTGAAGCTTTCTTT. Translating it yields CASSQDFYTEAFF.

V usage is TRBV2 and J usage is TRBJ2-7; TRBD1 is a possible D gene (5 bases). Germline V gene lookup returns CDR1 SNHLY and CDR2 FYNNEI. The length of the CDR3 is 13 residues. V shed 6 bases and J shed 0 bases, with 9 bases lying between them. The DNA for the CDR3 is TGTGCCAGCAGACGACAGAGCTCCTACGAGCAGTACTTC. It yields the protein CASRRQSSYEQYF.

The V gene is TRBV5-4, the J gene TRBJ2-4; 13 positions agree with TRBD2. Germline V gene lookup returns CDR1 SGHNT and CDR2 YYREEE (reference sequence). After removal of 1 base from V and 1 base from J, the junction contained 8 bases not matched to a gene. The CDR3 has 19 amino acids. The CDR3 spells CASSLTSGRAWAAKNIQYF. In nucleotides, the CDR3 is TGTGCCAGCAGCTTGACTAGCGGGAGGGCCTGGGCGGCCAAAAACATTCAGTACTTC.

A note on this clone: At one end the junction does not follow the germline gene, possibly because of a read error. This chain uses TRBV7-7 with TRBJ2-1; 7 nucleotides agree with TRBD2. Germline values: CDR1 SSHAT, CDR2 FNYEAQ (reference sequence). The CDR3 extends over 18 amino acids. DNA of the CDR3: TGTGCTAGCAGACGATGGGGGGTGAGAGGGAGGGCCTTCAATGAGCAGTTCTTC. It specifies CASRRWGVRGRAFNEQFF. The entire variable domain, with the rest obtained from reference TRBV7-7 and TRBJ2-1, is as follows: GAGVSQSPRYKVTKRGQDVTLRCDPISSHATLYWYQQALGQGPEFLTYFNYEAQPDKSGLPSDRFSAERPEGSISTLTIQRTEQRDSAMYRCASRRWGVRGRAFNEQFFGPGTRLTVL.